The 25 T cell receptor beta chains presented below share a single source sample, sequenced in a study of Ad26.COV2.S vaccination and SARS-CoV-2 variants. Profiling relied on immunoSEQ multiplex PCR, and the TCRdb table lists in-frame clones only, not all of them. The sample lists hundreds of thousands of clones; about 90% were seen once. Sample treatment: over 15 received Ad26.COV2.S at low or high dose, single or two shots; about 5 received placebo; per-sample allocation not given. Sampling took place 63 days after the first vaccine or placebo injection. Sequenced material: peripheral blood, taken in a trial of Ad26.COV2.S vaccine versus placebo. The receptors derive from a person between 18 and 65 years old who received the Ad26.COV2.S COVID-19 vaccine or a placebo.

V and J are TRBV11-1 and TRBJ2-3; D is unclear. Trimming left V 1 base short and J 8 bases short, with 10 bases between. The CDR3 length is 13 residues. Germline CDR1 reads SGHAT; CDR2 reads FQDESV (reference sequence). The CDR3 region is CASSLDESATQYF. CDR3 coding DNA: TGTGCCAGCAGCTTAGACGAATCCGCTACGCAGTATTTT.

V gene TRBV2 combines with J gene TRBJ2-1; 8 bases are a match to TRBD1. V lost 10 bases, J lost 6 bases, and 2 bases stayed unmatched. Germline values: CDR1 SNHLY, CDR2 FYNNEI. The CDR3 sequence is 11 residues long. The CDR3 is CATGGPNEQFF. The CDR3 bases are TGTGCCACAGGGGGCCCCAATGAGCAGTTCTTC.

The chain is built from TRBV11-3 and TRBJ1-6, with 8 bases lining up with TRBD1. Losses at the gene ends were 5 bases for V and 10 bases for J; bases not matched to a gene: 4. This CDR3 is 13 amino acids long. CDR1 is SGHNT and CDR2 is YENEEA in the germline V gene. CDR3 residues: CASSLDRGSPLHF. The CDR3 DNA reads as TGTGCCAGCAGCCTCGACAGGGGCTCACCCCTCCACTTT.

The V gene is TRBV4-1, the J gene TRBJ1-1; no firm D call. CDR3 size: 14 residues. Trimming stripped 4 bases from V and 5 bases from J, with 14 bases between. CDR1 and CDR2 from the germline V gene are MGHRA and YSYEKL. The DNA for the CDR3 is TGCGCCAGCAGCCCCCTGGGGTGGATAACTGAAGCTTTCTTT. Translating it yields CASSPLGWITEAFF.

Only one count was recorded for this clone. DNA for the CDR3: TGTGCCAGCAGTGGGGGAAGCGGGACGCTACGAGCAGATTCGCACGAGCAGTACTTC. It yields the protein CASSGGSGTLRADSHEQYF. V and J are TRBV27 and TRBJ2-7, with 7 bases lining up with TRBD2. CDR1 and CDR2 from the germline V gene are MNHEY and SMNVEV (reference sequence). The J segment lost 5 bases and the V segment lost 5 bases, leaving 24 bases of the junction unmatched. This CDR3 has 19 residues.

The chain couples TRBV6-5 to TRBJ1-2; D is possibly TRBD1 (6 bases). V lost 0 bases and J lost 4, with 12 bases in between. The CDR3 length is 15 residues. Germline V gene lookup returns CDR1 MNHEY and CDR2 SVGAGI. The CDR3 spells CASSYSSGALYGYTF. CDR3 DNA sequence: TGTGCCAGCAGTTACTCGTCAGGGGCCCTCTATGGCTACACCTTC.

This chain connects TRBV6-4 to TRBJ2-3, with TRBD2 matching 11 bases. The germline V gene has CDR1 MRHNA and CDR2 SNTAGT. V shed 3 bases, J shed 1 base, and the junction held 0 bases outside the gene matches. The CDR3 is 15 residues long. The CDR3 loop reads CASSETSGGTDTQYF. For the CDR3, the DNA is TGTGCCAGCAGTGAGACTAGCGGGGGCACAGATACGCAGTATTTT.

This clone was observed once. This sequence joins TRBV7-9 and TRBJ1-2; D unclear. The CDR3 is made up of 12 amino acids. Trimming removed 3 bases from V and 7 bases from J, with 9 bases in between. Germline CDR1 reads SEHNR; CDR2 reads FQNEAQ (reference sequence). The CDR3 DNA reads TGTGCCAGCAGCTTTCGGCAAAGTGGCTACACCTTC. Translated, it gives CASSFRQSGYTF.

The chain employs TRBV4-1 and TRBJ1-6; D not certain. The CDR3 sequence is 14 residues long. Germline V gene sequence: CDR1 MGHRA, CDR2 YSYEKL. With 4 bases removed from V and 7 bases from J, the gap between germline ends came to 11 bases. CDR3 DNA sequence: TGCGCCAGCAGCCCGTGGGTGGACAATTCACCCCTCCACTTT. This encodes CASSPWVDNSPLHF.

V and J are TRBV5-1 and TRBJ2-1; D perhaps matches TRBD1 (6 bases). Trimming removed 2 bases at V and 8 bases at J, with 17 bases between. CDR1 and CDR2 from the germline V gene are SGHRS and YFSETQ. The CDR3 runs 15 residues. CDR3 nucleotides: TGCGCCAGCAGCTTATCTGGACAGCTCACCGATGAGCAGTTCTTC. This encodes CASSLSGQLTDEQFF.

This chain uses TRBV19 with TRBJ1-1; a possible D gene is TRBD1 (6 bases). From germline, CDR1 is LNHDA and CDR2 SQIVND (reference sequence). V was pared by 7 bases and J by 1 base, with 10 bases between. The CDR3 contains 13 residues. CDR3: CASTHRENTEAFF. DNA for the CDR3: TGTGCCAGTACCCACAGGGAGAACACTGAAGCTTTCTTT. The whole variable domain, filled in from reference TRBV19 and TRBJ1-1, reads DGGITQSPKYLFRKEGQNVTLSCEQNLNHDAMYWYRQDPGQGLRLIYYSQIVNDFQKGDIAEGYSVSREKKESFPLTVTSAQKNPTAFYLCASTHRENTEAFFGQGTRLTVV.

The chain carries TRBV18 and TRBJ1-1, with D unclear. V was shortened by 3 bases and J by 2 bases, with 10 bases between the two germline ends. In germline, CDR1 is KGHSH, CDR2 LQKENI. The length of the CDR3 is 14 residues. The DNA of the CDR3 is TGTGCCAGCTCACCTTCACAGCTAAACACTGAAGCTTTCTTT. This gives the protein CASSPSQLNTEAFF.

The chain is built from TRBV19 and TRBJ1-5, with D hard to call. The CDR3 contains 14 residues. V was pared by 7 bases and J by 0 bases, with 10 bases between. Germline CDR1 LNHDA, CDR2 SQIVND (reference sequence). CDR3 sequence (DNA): TGTGCCAGTAAATTGGGTAATAGCAATCAGCCCCAGCATTTT. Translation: CASKLGNSNQPQHF.

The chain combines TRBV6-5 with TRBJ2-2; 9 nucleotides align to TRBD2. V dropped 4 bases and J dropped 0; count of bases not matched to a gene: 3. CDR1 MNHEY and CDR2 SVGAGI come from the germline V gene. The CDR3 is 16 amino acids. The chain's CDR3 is CASSWTSAANTGELFF. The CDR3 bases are TGTGCCAGCAGTTGGACTAGCGCAGCGAACACCGGGGAGCTGTTTTTT.

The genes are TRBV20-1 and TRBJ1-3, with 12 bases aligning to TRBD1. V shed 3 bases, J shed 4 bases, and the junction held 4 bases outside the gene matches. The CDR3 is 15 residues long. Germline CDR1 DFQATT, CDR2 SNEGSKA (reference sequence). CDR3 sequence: CSASGTGGTGNTIYF. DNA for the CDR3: TGCAGTGCTAGTGGGACAGGGGGCACGGGAAACACCATATATTTT.

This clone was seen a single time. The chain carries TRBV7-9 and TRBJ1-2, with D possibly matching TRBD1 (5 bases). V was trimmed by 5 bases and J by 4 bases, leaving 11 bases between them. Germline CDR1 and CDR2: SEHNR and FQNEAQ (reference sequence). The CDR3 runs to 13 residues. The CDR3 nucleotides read TGTGCCAGCAGCGAACAGGCTCTCTATGGCTACACCTTC. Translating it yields CASSEQALYGYTF.

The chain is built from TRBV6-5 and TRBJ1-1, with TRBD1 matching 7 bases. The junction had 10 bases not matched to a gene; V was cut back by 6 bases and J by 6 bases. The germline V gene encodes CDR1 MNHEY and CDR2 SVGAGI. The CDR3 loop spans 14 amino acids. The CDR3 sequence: CASRPTTGYAEAFF. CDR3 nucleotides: TGTGCCAGCAGACCCACGACAGGGTACGCTGAAGCTTTCTTT.

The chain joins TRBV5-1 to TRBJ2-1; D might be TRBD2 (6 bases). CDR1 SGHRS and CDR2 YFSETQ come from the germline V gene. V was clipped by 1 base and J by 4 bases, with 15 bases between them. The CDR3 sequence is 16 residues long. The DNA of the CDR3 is TGCGCCAGCAGCTTGCCGGGAGTCCTAACTTACAATGAGCAGTTCTTC. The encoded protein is CASSLPGVLTYNEQFF.

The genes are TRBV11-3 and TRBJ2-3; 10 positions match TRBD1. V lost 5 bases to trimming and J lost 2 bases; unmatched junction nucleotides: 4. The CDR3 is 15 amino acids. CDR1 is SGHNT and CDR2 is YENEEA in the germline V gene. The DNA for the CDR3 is TGTGCCAGCAGCACCGGGACAGGGGCCACAGATACGCAGTATTTT. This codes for CASSTGTGATDTQYF.

In nucleotides, the CDR3 is TGTGCCAGCTCCCGGTCCCTTTTGGGGTACAATGAGCAGTTCTTC. Translating gives CASSRSLLGYNEQFF. The chain has TRBV18 and TRBJ2-1; D is undetermined. There are 15 residues in the CDR3. Germline-derived CDR1 and CDR2 are KGHSH and LQKENI. Trimming shortened V by 6 bases and J by 4 bases, and 16 bases separated the two germline ends.

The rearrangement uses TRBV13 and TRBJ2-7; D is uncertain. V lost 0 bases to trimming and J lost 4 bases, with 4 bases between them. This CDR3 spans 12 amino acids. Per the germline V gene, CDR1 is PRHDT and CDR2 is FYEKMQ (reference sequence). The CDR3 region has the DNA TGTGCCAGCAGCTTAGGCGAATACGAGCAGTACTTC. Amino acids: CASSLGEYEQYF.

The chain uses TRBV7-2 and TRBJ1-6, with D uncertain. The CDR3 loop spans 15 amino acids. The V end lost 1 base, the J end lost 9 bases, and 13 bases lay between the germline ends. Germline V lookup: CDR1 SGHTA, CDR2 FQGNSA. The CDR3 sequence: CASSLGPERGSPLHF. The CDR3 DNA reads TGTGCCAGCAGCTTAGGCCCTGAAAGAGGTTCACCCCTCCACTTT.

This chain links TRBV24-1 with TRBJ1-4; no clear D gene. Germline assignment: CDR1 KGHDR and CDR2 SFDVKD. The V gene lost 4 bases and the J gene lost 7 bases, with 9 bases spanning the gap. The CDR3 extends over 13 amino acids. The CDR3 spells CATSESLSEKLFF. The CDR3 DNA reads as TGTGCCACCAGTGAGTCTCTGAGTGAAAAACTGTTTTTT.

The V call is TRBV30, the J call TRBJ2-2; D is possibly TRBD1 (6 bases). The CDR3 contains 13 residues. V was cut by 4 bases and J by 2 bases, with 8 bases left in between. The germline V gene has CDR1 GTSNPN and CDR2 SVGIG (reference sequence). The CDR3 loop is CAWNRDNTGELFF. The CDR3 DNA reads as TGTGCCTGGAACAGGGATAACACCGGGGAGCTGTTTTTT.

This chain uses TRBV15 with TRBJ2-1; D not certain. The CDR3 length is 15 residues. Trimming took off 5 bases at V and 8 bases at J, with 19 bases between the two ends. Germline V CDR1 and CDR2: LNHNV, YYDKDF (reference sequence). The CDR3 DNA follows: TGTGCCACCAGCGCGGACCTTTATGGGTACGATGAGCAGTTCTTC. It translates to CATSADLYGYDEQFF.